One and the same sample provided the 25 T cell receptor beta chains below, sequenced in a study of shared clonotypes between healthy human individuals. Libraries were prepared by immunoSEQ multiplex PCR; TCRdb keeps only in-frame clonotypes and omits some of them. The data hold roughly 2.1 million clones, with roughly 91% observed a single time. Naive CD8 isolation took CD45RO-negative cells positively selected for CCR7 and excluded terminally differentiated effector memory CD45RA+ cells. The sequenced sample was naive CD8+ T cells from PBMCs. Receptors were obtained from a man between 18 and 35 years old in good health. Some clones in this sample may be carry-over from other donors' samples.

The J gene is TRBJ2-3, the V gene TRBV7-6; possibly TRBD1 for D (6 bases). The CDR3 is made up of 17 amino acids. Germline CDR1 SGHVS, CDR2 FNYEAQ. V was cut by 5 bases and J by 1 base, with 19 bases left in between. The CDR3 spells CASSPQGAELGTDTQYF. CDR3 nucleotide sequence: TGTGCCAGCAGCCCACAGGGAGCGGAGCTGGGCACAGATACGCAGTATTTT.

The rearrangement joins TRBV27 to TRBJ2-1; 13 bases fit TRBD2. CDR3 length equals 15 residues. V trimming: 5 bases; J trimming: 12 bases; junction bases outside the gene matches: 10. Germline V gives CDR1 MNHEY, CDR2 SMNVEV (reference sequence). The CDR3 sequence is CASSQPGLAGLGQFF. The CDR3 DNA follows: TGTGCCAGCAGTCAGCCGGGACTAGCGGGATTGGGGCAGTTCTTC.

The chain couples TRBV4-3 to TRBJ2-7; the D gene is possibly TRBD1 (6 bases). The V gene lost 0 bases and the J gene lost 7 bases, with 16 bases spanning the gap. This CDR3 comprises 15 residues. The germline V gene has CDR1 LGHNA and CDR2 YSLEER. Here the CDR3 DNA reads TGCGCCAGCAGCCAAGATGGCACAGGGTGGAGAGAGCAGTACTTC. Encoded protein: CASSQDGTGWREQYF.

This clone was detected only once. The chain uses TRBV29-1 and TRBJ1-1, with D maybe TRBD1 (5 bases). Germline V gene data show CDR1 as SQVTM and CDR2 as ANQGSEA. Between the trimmed V and J ends, which lost 0 bases and 4 bases, there was a span of 9 bases. This CDR3 contains 13 residues. The CDR3 loop reads CSVEEGGSTEAFF. Here the CDR3 DNA reads TGCAGCGTTGAAGAGGGGGGGTCCACTGAAGCTTTCTTT. The full variable domain, in which reference TRBV29-1 and TRBJ1-1 provide the parts outside the CDR3, is SAVISQKPSRDICQRGTSLTIQCQVDSQVTMMFWYRQQPGQSLTLIATANQGSEATYESGFVIDKFPISRPNLTFSTLTVSNMSPEDSSIYLCSVEEGGSTEAFFGQGTRLTVV.

The genes are TRBV29-1 and TRBJ1-1; D not resolved. Germline lookup yields CDR1 SQVTM and CDR2 ANQGSEA. V gave up 4 bases and J gave up 1 base, with 7 bases separating them. There are 12 residues in the CDR3. CDR3 loop: CSVVQTNTEAFF. CDR3 DNA: TGCAGCGTTGTACAGACGAACACTGAAGCTTTCTTT. The variable domain in full, with the rest retrieved from reference TRBV29-1 and TRBJ1-1, is SAVISQKPSRDICQRGTSLTIQCQVDSQVTMMFWYRQQPGQSLTLIATANQGSEATYESGFVIDKFPISRPNLTFSTLTVSNMSPEDSSIYLCSVVQTNTEAFFGQGTRLTVV.

Worth noting for this clone: The junction differs from germline at one of its ends, possibly a read error. The chain joins TRBV13 to TRBJ2-3, with D perhaps given as TRBD1 or TRBD2 (5 bases each). This CDR3 is 9 amino acids long. The germline gives CDR1 PRHDT, CDR2 FYEKMQ (reference sequence). CDR3 sequence reads: CASSAEGPF. For the CDR3, the DNA is TGTGCCAGCAGCGCCGAGGGGCCCTTT.

The chain joins TRBV19 to TRBJ2-2; tentatively, D is TRBD1 (6 bases). The V end lost 0 bases, the J end lost 1 base, and 12 bases lay between the germline ends. CDR3 length equals 17 residues. The germline V gene has CDR1 LNHDA and CDR2 SQIVND (reference sequence). CDR3 in amino acids: CASSIDPRTENTGELFF. The DNA of the CDR3 is TGTGCCAGTAGTATAGATCCGAGGACAGAGAACACCGGGGAGCTGTTTTTT.

The V call is TRBV5-1, the J call TRBJ1-2; D not certain. Trimming removed 0 bases at V and 1 base at J, with 10 bases between. The CDR3 is 15 amino acids. Germline CDR1 SGHRS, CDR2 YFSETQ. Here the CDR3 reads CASSLGQNLNYGYTF. The CDR3 region has the DNA TGCGCCAGCAGCTTGGGGCAGAATCTTAACTATGGCTACACCTTC.

This chain uses TRBV7-9 with TRBJ2-7; no definite D call. V shed 3 bases and J shed 3 bases, with 15 bases lying between them. The CDR3 is 15 amino acids. Germline V gene data show CDR1 as SEHNR and CDR2 as FQNEAQ (reference sequence). The CDR3 loop reads CASSFPSAENYEQYF. The DNA of the CDR3 is TGTGCCAGCAGCTTCCCCTCGGCGGAAAACTACGAGCAGTACTTC.

The chain is built from TRBV9 and TRBJ2-3; either TRBD1 or TRBD2 may fit D (5 bases each). The CDR3 has 15 amino acids. Trimming took 3 bases from V and 2 from J, leaving 13 bases between them. The germline V gene has CDR1 SGDLS and CDR2 YYNGEE. CDR3 protein: CASSAGTVITDTQYF. As DNA, the CDR3 is TGTGCCAGCAGCGCCGGGACCGTGATCACAGATACGCAGTATTTT.

The chain employs TRBV27 and TRBJ1-2, with a weak D call TRBD1 (6 bases). This CDR3 contains 18 residues. CDR1 is MNHEY and CDR2 is SMNVEV in the germline V gene (reference sequence). Trimming removed 0 bases at V and 2 bases at J, with 19 bases between. In DNA, the CDR3 is TGTGCCAGCAGTTTATCGGTCGTTGGGGGGGCCAGGAACTATGGCTACACCTTC. Translating gives CASSLSVVGGARNYGYTF.

The V gene is TRBV2, the J gene TRBJ2-5; D is uncertain. The V end was cut by 8 bases, the J end by 5 bases, with 21 bases between. The germline V gene encodes CDR1 SNHLY and CDR2 FYNNEI. This CDR3 has 15 residues. The CDR3 protein is CASLKLGQLGETQYF. CDR3 bases: TGTGCCAGCCTCAAGCTAGGGCAGCTGGGGGAGACCCAGTACTTC.

The chain carries TRBV15 and TRBJ1-5; D remains ambiguous. Germline loops: CDR1 LNHNV, CDR2 YYDKDF (reference sequence). The CDR3 runs 15 residues. Trimming stripped 0 bases from V and 1 base from J, with 7 bases between. The CDR3 reads CATSRDTPSNQPQHF. Written as DNA, the CDR3 is TGTGCCACCAGCAGAGATACGCCCAGCAATCAGCCCCAGCATTTT.

This rearrangement joins TRBV5-1 to TRBJ2-3, with D perhaps matching TRBD2 (5 bases). The V end lost 3 bases, the J end lost 0 bases, and 11 bases lay between the germline ends. In germline, CDR1 is SGHRS, CDR2 YFSETQ. The CDR3 has 15 amino acids. The CDR3 is CASSSAESSTDTQYF. CDR3 DNA: TGCGCCAGCAGCTCAGCGGAGAGTAGCACAGATACGCAGTATTTT.

The genes are TRBV19 and TRBJ1-2; a possible D gene is TRBD1 (5 bases). The V gene's germline CDR1 is LNHDA and CDR2 SQIVND (reference sequence). The germline V and J ends were trimmed by 2 bases and 3 bases, with 10 bases remaining between them. The CDR3 contains 14 residues. This CDR3 reads CASSINGRDYGYTF. DNA of the CDR3: TGTGCCAGTAGTATAAATGGCAGGGACTATGGCTACACCTTC.

The V call is TRBV9, the J call TRBJ2-5; no reliable D call. The germline V gene encodes CDR1 SGDLS and CDR2 YYNGEE. The CDR3 is 17 amino acids. Trimming shortened V by 0 bases and J by 1 base, and 16 bases separated the two germline ends. For the CDR3, the DNA is TGTGCCAGCAGCGTAGGGCCGTTCGCAGTCGTCCAAGAGACCCAGTACTTC. This codes for CASSVGPFAVVQETQYF.

V and J are TRBV19 and TRBJ1-2; no definite D call. The germline CDR1 and CDR2 sequences are LNHDA and SQIVND (reference sequence). The V gene lost 3 bases and the J gene lost 8 bases, with 19 bases spanning the gap. The CDR3 is 15 amino acids. The CDR3 DNA follows: TGTGCCAGTAGTATGATGTTGGCAGGCGGTCAGGGCTACACCTTC. It yields the protein CASSMMLAGGQGYTF.

Worth noting for this clone: This sample also contains other DNA sequences that code for the same CDR3. V gene TRBV11-2 combines with J gene TRBJ2-7, with TRBD1 matching over 8 bases. The CDR3 consists of 16 residues. The V gene end was trimmed by 3 bases and the J gene end by 7 bases; junction bases not matched to a gene: 14. In germline, CDR1 is SGHAT, CDR2 FQNNGV. The CDR3 spells CASSLGPGTGGREQYF. The CDR3 region has the DNA TGTGCCAGCAGCTTGGGCCCCGGGACAGGAGGTAGGGAGCAGTACTTC. Complete variable domain (other parts from reference TRBV11-2 and TRBJ2-7): EAGVAQSPRYKIIEKRQSVAFWCNPISGHATLYWYQQILGQGPKLLIQFQNNGVVDDSQLPKDRFSAERLKGVDSTLKIQPAKLEDSAVYLCASSLGPGTGGREQYFGPGTRLTVT.

The genes are TRBV9 and TRBJ1-4; the D gene is possibly TRBD1 (5 bases). The germline V gene has CDR1 SGDLS and CDR2 YYNGEE. The CDR3 totals 14 residues. The V end was cut by 2 bases, the J end by 7 bases, with 12 bases between. Here the CDR3 DNA reads TGTGCCAGCAGCGTCGGCAGGGATAGTGAAAAACTGTTTTTT. This gives the protein CASSVGRDSEKLFF. Variable domain in full (rest from reference TRBV9 and TRBJ1-4): DSGVTQTPKHLITATGQRVTLRCSPRSGDLSVYWYQQSLDQGLQFLIQYYNGEERAKGNILERFSAQQFPDLHSELNLSSLELGDSALYFCASSVGRDSEKLFFGSGTQLSVL.

V is TRBV7-6 and J is TRBJ1-5; D is undetermined. V gave up 1 base and J gave up 5 bases, with 6 bases separating them. Germline loops: CDR1 SGHVS, CDR2 FNYEAQ. This CDR3 spans 13 amino acids. The CDR3 reads CASSLGDYQPQHF. CDR3 DNA sequence: TGTGCCAGCAGCTTAGGGGATTATCAGCCCCAGCATTTT.

V and J are TRBV6-1 and TRBJ1-2; perhaps TRBD1 as D (5 bases). V shed 5 bases and J shed 4 bases, with 11 bases lying between them. The CDR3 length is 13 residues. Germline V gene sequence: CDR1 MNHNS, CDR2 SASEGT. DNA for the CDR3: TGTGCCAGCAGTCCAGGGAAAGGCTATGGCTACACCTTC. Translating it yields CASSPGKGYGYTF.

The chain recombines TRBV4-2 with TRBJ2-7, with 10 bases aligning to TRBD1. Germline CDR1 reads LGHNA; CDR2 reads YNFKEQ. The CDR3 is made up of 16 amino acids. Trimming at V came to 3 bases and at J to 4 bases, leaving 9 bases not matched to a gene. CDR3 sequence (DNA): TGTGCCAGCAGCCAGCCGGACAGGGGGGACAGATACGAGCAGTACTTC. Amino acid sequence: CASSQPDRGDRYEQYF.

This clone was observed a single time. The CDR3 DNA reads as TGTGCCAGCAGCGTAGAACTAGCGGGAGGTCCACAGTATTTT. It translates to CASSVELAGGPQYF. V gene TRBV9 combines with J gene TRBJ2-3, with 12 bases that match TRBD2. Unmatched junction bases numbered 5, after V lost 0 bases and J lost 12 bases. Germline-derived CDR1 and CDR2 are SGDLS and YYNGEE. CDR3 length equals 14 residues. The full variable domain, completed using reference TRBV9 and TRBJ2-3, is DSGVTQTPKHLITATGQRVTLRCSPRSGDLSVYWYQQSLDQGLQFLIQYYNGEERAKGNILERFSAQQFPDLHSELNLSSLELGDSALYFCASSVELAGGPQYFGPGTRLTVL.

This chain links TRBV15 with TRBJ1-5; D is undetermined. V gave up 5 bases and J gave up 5 bases, with 16 bases separating them. Per germline, CDR1 LNHNV and CDR2 YYDKDF (reference sequence). The CDR3 has 15 amino acids. The CDR3 here is CATSLSPRRDQPQHF. CDR3 DNA sequence: TGTGCCACCAGCCTATCCCCCAGGAGGGATCAGCCCCAGCATTTT.

This sequence joins TRBV11-2 and TRBJ2-1; 12 nucleotides agree with TRBD2. CDR1 SGHAT and CDR2 FQNNGV come from the germline V gene. This CDR3 region has 15 residues. The V segment lost 0 bases and the J segment 10 bases; nucleotides outside the gene matches: 4. This CDR3 is CASSLDLAGGYEQFF. CDR3 sequence (DNA): TGTGCCAGCAGCTTAGACCTAGCGGGGGGGTACGAGCAGTTCTTC.